The source of this TCR beta chain is a study of T cell repertoires in cytomegalovirus infection. The overall study: Recently identified HLA-C-restricted CMV epitopes and well-studied HLA-B-restricted CMV epitopes were used by the study. From public TCR beta signatures came an indication of both CMV infection and matching HLA type. Study results and limitations: Carriage of CMV together with the relevant HLA was identifiable through cumulative public TCR beta family frequency. Clonotype analysis showed dominance of the ex vivo response by HLA-C-restricted CMV-specific TCR beta clonotypes.

About this clonotype: The antigen remains undetermined.

Via MiXCR, TCRdb re-called the reads, giving one row per CDR3 protein. The sample holds under 200,000 distinct CDR3 sequences; less than 25% are singletons and the top ten take roughly 25%. The CDR3 sequence is 13 residues long. Germline V gene sequence: CDR1 SGHTA, CDR2 FQGNSA. Deletions cut 7 bases from V and 6 bases from J, with 12 bases between. Sequencing was performed on CD8+ T cells from cultured PBMCs, taken from culture after CMV antigen stimulation. The sequence was collected from a human donor in good health (CMV status not recorded). Some clones in this sample may be carry-over from other donors' samples. This chain links TRBV7-2 with TRBJ2-2; D is ambiguous. In DNA form, the CDR3 reads TGTGCCAGCACCCCAGAGGAATCCGGGGAGCTGTTTTTT. Its translation: CASTPEESGELFF.